The sequence of this T cell receptor beta chain was determined in a study of regulatory T cells in long-lasting Graves disease. TCR beta libraries were built with iRepertoire HTBI primers and Arm-PCR of CDR3 regions. TCRdb reprocessed the multiplex PCR reads via MiXCR and lists one record per CDR3 protein. Seen here are about 530,000 distinct CDR3 sequences, around 15% observed once, and the top ten hold 25%. The germline gives CDR1 LGHNT, CDR2 FRNRAP. The CDR3 covers 14 residues. Time point defined: newly diagnosed GD, antithyroid drugs for less than 3 months. PBMC RNA was the source of the TCR library. Peripheral blood, about 8.8 milliliters of it, was drawn into EDTA tubes. The sample was also reused in another study, on T cells in Graves' hyperthyroidism and ophthalmopathy.

The TCR was taken from a woman aged 35-60 years with Graves disease. The V call is TRBV12-5, the J call TRBJ2-1, with TRBD1 identical over 7 bases. The J call could be wrong; TRBJ2-5 is a better fit for the DNA end. The source was peripheral blood mononuclear cells (PBMCs), collected at new diagnosis, from a patient treated with antithyroid drugs. The CDR3 loop reads CASASDRVIETQYF. CDR3 coding DNA: TGTGCTAGTGCCTCAGACAGGGTGATTGAGACCCAGTACTTC.